These T cell receptor beta chains were read from a single sample in a study of T cell responses to AZD1222 COVID-19 vaccine. TCRdb keeps only in-frame clones here, not all; method: immunoSEQ multiplex PCR. Altogether approximately 110,000 clones are present, 85% to 90% being singletons, with the ten largest covering just under 4.5%. The sequencing here drew on peripheral blood, taken 28 days after the second AZD1222 dose. The receptors come from an adult who received the AZD1222 COVID-19 vaccine. CDR3s include the opening cysteine and the closing phenylalanine or tryptophan. A D gene is named only where the DNA matches it firmly. Only part of the rows carry a size: once, few, many, or a class if the clone is expanded.

TRBV28	TRBJ1-4	.	.	CASSTMDRPGGFFYEKLFF	TGTGCCAGCAGTACGATGGACAGACCGGGGGGATTTTTCTATGAAAAACTGTTTTTT
TRBV19	TRBJ1-2	.	.	CASSIGTGNYGYTF	TGTGCCAGTAGTATAGGCACAGGGAACTATGGCTACACCTTC
TRBV28	TRBJ2-7	TRBD1	.	CASQGVAYEQYF	TGTGCCAGTCAGGGGGTAGCCTACGAGCAGTACTTC
TRBV7-9	TRBJ2-3	.	.	CASSPDTDTQYF	TGTGCCAGCAGCCCAGACACAGATACGCAGTATTTT
TRBV6-5	TRBJ2-1	.	.	CASSPSGTTYNEQFF	TGTGCCAGCAGCCCCTCGGGGACGACCTACAATGAGCAGTTCTTC
TRBV6-5	TRBJ1-2	.	.	CASSYYRRSDGYTF	TGTGCCAGCAGTTACTATCGGAGATCGGACGGCTACACCTTC
TRBV28	TRBJ2-7	.	.	CASSLSSWYYSYEQYF	TGTGCCAGCAGTTTATCTTCCTGGTACTACTCCTACGAGCAGTACTTC
TRBV13	TRBJ2-2	.	.	CASSSSALLLPGELFF	TGTGCCAGCAGCTCTAGCGCTTTACTCCTCCCCGGGGAGCTGTTTTTT
TRBV6-6	TRBJ2-7	TRBD2	.	CASSYSGLAGESVGYF	TGTGCCAGCAGTTACTCGGGACTAGCGGGGGAATCGGTTGGGTACTTC
TRBV28	TRBJ1-5	.	.	CASRGGGWGNQPQHF	TGTGCCAGCCGAGGTGGGGGCTGGGGGAATCAGCCCCAGCATTTT
TRBV7-2	TRBJ1-5	.	.	CASSLRTRVDQPQHF	TGTGCCAGCAGCCTCCGTACCCGGGTGGATCAGCCCCAGCATTTT
TRBV15	TRBJ2-5	TRBD1	.	CATSRDRGQETQYF	TGTGCCACCAGCAGGGACAGGGGCCAAGAGACCCAGTACTTC
TRBV20-1	TRBJ1-1	.	once	CSASLGSDTEAFF	TGCAGTGCTAGTCTGGGGAGTGACACTGAAGCTTTCTTT
TRBV12-5	TRBJ1-6	.	.	CASGLDRSRDLRNSPLHF	TGTGCTAGTGGTTTGGACCGGAGCAGGGATCTACGGAATTCACCCCTCCACTTT
TRBV24-1	TRBJ2-5	.	.	CATSEGETQYF	TGTGCCACCAGTGAAGGGGAGACCCAGTACTTC
TRBV7-3	TRBJ1-1	TRBD1	.	CASSLVRGTGAEAFF	TGTGCCAGCAGCTTAGTTAGGGGGACAGGGGCTGAAGCTTTCTTT
TRBV7-2	TRBJ2-1	.	.	CASSLGGGWNNEQFF	TGTGCCAGCAGCTTAGGAGGGGGATGGAACAATGAGCAGTTCTTC
TRBV6-5	TRBJ1-2	TRBD1	.	CASSYGAGTGNGYTF	TGTGCCAGCAGTTACGGGGCCGGGACAGGGAATGGCTACACCTTC
TRBV4-1	TRBJ1-2	.	once	CASSQDIGTISYGYTF	TGCGCCAGCAGCCAAGATATAGGAACAATTTCCTATGGCTACACCTTC
TRBV7-2	TRBJ1-1	.	.	CASSSAELPNTEAFF	TGTGCCAGCAGCTCAGCCGAACTTCCCAACACTGAAGCTTTCTTT
TRBV28	TRBJ2-3	TRBD2	.	CASQHAIPTQRGGITDTQYF	TGTGCCAGCCAACACGCGATCCCTACACAGCGGGGTGGGATCACAGATACGCAGTATTTT
TRBV18	TRBJ1-2	.	once	CASSPGRDYGYTF	TGTGCCAGCTCACCGGGCCGGGACTATGGCTACACCTTC
TRBV6-6	TRBJ1-3	.	.	CASSVWPRAAGNTIYF	TGTGCCAGCAGTGTATGGCCCAGGGCGGCTGGAAACACCATATATTTT
TRBV18	TRBJ2-6	TRBD1	.	CASSAGGSGANVLTF	TGTGCCAGCTCGGCAGGGGGCTCTGGGGCCAACGTCCTGACTTTC
TRBV2	TRBJ1-5	.	.	CASTGENQPQHF	TGTGCCAGCACCGGGGAGAATCAGCCCCAGCATTTT
TRBV4-2	TRBJ2-7	.	few	CASSRQSYEQYF	TGTGCCAGCAGCCGACAGTCCTACGAGCAGTACTTC
TRBV15	TRBJ2-6	.	.	CATSRDAPGSGANVLTF	TGTGCCACCAGCAGAGATGCTCCCGGGAGTGGGGCCAACGTCCTGACTTTC
TRBV28	TRBJ2-3	.	.	CASSPGARNTDTQYF	TGTGCCAGCAGTCCGGGGGCGAGGAACACAGATACGCAGTATTTT
TRBV7-9	TRBJ1-5	TRBD1	.	CASSPGDRGNQPQHF	TGTGCCAGCAGCCCAGGGGACAGGGGCAATCAGCCCCAGCATTTT
TRBV5-5	TRBJ1-2	.	.	CASSFAGANYGYTF	TGTGCCAGCAGCTTTGCTGGAGCTAACTATGGCTACACCTTC
TRBV12-3/TRBV12-4	TRBJ2-5	.	.	CASSLSGTQYF	TGTGCCAGCAGTCTAAGCGGTACCCAGTACTTC
TRBV4-1	TRBJ2-1	.	few	CASSQGAVRGFYNEQFF	TGCGCCAGCAGCCAGGGGGCAGTCCGGGGGTTTTACAATGAGCAGTTCTTC
TRBV2	TRBJ1-6	.	.	CASLGAENSPLHF	TGTGCCAGCCTAGGGGCCGAGAATTCACCCCTCCACTTT
TRBV18	TRBJ2-3	.	.	CASSPPFQGPTDTQYF	TGTGCCAGCTCACCACCGTTTCAGGGACCCACAGATACGCAGTATTTT
TRBV10-3	TRBJ1-5	.	.	CAISESFSEGQPQHF	TGTGCCATCAGTGAGTCGTTCAGCGAGGGCCAGCCCCAGCATTTT
TRBV9	TRBJ1-5	.	.	CASSGRDTNQPQHF	TGTGCCAGCAGCGGCCGGGACACCAATCAGCCCCAGCATTTT
TRBV7-6	TRBJ1-2	TRBD1	once	CASSYDREGYTF	TGTGCCAGCAGCTACGACAGGGAAGGCTACACCTTC
TRBV30	TRBJ1-1	.	.	CAWSAQGLEAFF	TGTGCCTGGAGCGCACAGGGTCTTGAAGCTTTCTTT
TRBV7-9	TRBJ2-3	.	.	CASSYLPDTDTQYF	TGTGCCAGCAGCTACCTTCCTGACACAGATACGCAGTATTTT
TRBV6-5	TRBJ2-7	TRBD1	.	CASRVQGAHEQYF	TGTGCCAGCAGAGTACAGGGGGCCCACGAGCAGTACTTC
TRBV6-5	TRBJ2-7	TRBD1	.	CASRRTGDSYEQYF	TGTGCCAGCAGGAGGACAGGGGACTCCTACGAGCAGTACTTC
TRBV18	TRBJ1-6	TRBD1	.	CASSPRGQAWELSPLHF	TGTGCCAGCTCACCACGCGGACAGGCTTGGGAACTTTCACCCCTCCACTTT
TRBV4-3	TRBJ2-7	.	.	CASSQDRAGFYEQYF	TGCGCCAGCAGCCAAGATCGGGCAGGCTTCTACGAGCAGTACTTC
TRBV5-1	TRBJ1-5	.	.	CASSLRGEENQPQHF	TGCGCCAGCAGCTTGCGGGGTGAGGAGAATCAGCCCCAGCATTTT
TRBV7-9	TRBJ1-3	TRBD1	.	CASSVGTDSGNTIYF	TGTGCCAGCAGCGTCGGGACAGACTCTGGAAACACCATATATTTT
TRBV5-5	TRBJ1-2	TRBD1	.	CASSDKDRNYGYTF	TGTGCCAGCAGCGACAAGGACAGGAACTATGGCTACACCTTC
TRBV30	TRBJ1-2	.	.	CAWSVPTNGYTF	TGTGCCTGGAGTGTACCTACCAATGGCTACACCTTC
TRBV28	TRBJ1-2	TRBD1	few	CASSLPGQGARGGYTF	TGTGCCAGCAGTCTTCCGGGACAGGGGGCCCGCGGTGGCTACACCTTC
TRBV4-1	TRBJ1-2	.	.	CASSPREGGNDYGYTF	TGCGCCAGCAGCCCGCGGGAGGGGGGGAATGACTATGGCTACACCTTC
TRBV3-1/TRBV3-2	TRBJ1-1	TRBD1	.	CASSLYQGGTEAFF	TGTGCCAGCAGCCTTTACCAGGGGGGCACTGAAGCTTTCTTT
TRBV7-9	TRBJ2-1	.	.	CASSLELVGDEQFF	TGTGCCAGCAGCTTAGAACTAGTCGGCGATGAGCAGTTCTTC
TRBV7-3	TRBJ2-7	TRBD2	.	CASSTYSGGRYEQYF	TGTGCCAGCAGCACTTATAGCGGGGGCCGATACGAGCAGTACTTC
TRBV3-1/TRBV3-2	TRBJ1-1	.	.	CASSQVNVDSYTEAFF	TGTGCCAGCAGCCAGGTTAATGTAGACAGTTACACTGAAGCTTTCTTT
TRBV11-3	TRBJ2-3	TRBD1	.	CASSLGQADTQYF	TGTGCCAGCAGCCTAGGACAGGCAGATACGCAGTATTTT
TRBV29-1	TRBJ2-3	.	once	CSVEAGDLSTDTQYF	TGCAGCGTTGAAGCGGGGGACCTTAGCACAGATACGCAGTATTTT